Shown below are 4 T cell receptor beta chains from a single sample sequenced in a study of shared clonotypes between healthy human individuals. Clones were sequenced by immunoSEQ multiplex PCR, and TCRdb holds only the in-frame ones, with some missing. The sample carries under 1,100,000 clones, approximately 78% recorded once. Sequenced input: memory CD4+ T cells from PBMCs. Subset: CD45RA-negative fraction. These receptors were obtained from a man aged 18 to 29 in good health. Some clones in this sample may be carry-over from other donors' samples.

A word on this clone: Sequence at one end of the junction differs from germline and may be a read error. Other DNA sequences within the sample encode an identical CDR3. The CDR3 nucleotides read TGTGCCAGCAGGTCCCTTCCCAATCAGCCTCAGCATTTT. It specifies CASRSLPNQPQHF. This chain uses TRBV27 with TRBJ1-5; no clear D gene. CDR3 size: 13 residues. Germline assignment: CDR1 MNHEY and CDR2 SMNVEV (reference sequence).

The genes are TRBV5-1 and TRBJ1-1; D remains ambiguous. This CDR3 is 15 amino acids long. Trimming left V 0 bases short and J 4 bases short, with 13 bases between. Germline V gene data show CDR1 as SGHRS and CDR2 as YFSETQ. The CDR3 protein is CASSLDPGSGTEAFF. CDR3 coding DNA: TGCGCCAGCAGCTTGGATCCGGGATCGGGCACTGAAGCTTTCTTT.

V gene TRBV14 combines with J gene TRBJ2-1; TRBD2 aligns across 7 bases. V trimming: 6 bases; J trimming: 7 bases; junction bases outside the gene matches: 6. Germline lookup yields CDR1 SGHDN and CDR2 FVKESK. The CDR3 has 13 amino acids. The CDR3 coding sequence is TGTGCCAGCAGGAGGCTAGCGGTTAATGAGCAGTTCTTC. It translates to CASRRLAVNEQFF. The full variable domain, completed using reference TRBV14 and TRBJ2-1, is EAGVTQFPSHSVIEKGQTVTLRCDPISGHDNLYWYRRVMGKEIKFLLHFVKESKQDESGMPNNRFLAERTGGTYSTLKVQPAELEDSGVYFCASRRLAVNEQFFGPGTRLTVL.

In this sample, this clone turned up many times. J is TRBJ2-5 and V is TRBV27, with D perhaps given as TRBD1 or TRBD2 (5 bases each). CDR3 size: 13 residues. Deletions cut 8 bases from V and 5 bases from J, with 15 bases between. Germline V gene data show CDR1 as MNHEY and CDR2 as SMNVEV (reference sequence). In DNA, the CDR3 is TGTGCCAGCGGCCGGGGCCCCCTGGAGACCCAGTACTTC. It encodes CASGRGPLETQYF.